Shown below are 6 T cell receptor beta chains from a single sample sequenced in a study of beta chain features in type 1 diabetes. Whole-study findings and limits: In all four CD4+ subsets, TCRB CDR3 length was significantly, moderately reduced in type 1 diabetes.

The study reverse transcribed the entire isolated RNA, so it sequenced expressed TCRB transcripts. Profiled with immunoSEQ multiplex PCR; TCRdb holds only in-frame clones, not every one. The sample yields approximately 150,000 clones, 10% to 15% seen once. Their cognate antigens are unknown. Material for sequencing was central memory CD4+ T cells from blood. Receptors were obtained from a man between 18 and 29 years old with type 1 diabetes.

The rearrangement uses TRBV30 and TRBJ2-5, with D maybe TRBD2 (7 bases). V was trimmed by 2 bases and J by 2 bases, leaving 15 bases between them. The germline V gene encodes CDR1 GTSNPN and CDR2 SVGIG (reference sequence). CDR3 length: 15 residues. The CDR3 is CAWSTPGGLQETQYF. The CDR3 DNA follows: TGTGCCTGGAGTACCCCCGGGGGGCTACAAGAGACCCAGTACTTC.

This clone was detected a few times. This chain links TRBV7-3 with TRBJ2-1; possibly TRBD2 for D (5 bases). CDR3 length: 17 amino acids. Germline V CDR1 and CDR2: SGHTA, FQGTGA. Between the trimmed V and J ends, which lost 2 bases and 6 bases, there was a span of 20 bases. The CDR3 sequence is CASSLGGSGTPSNEQFF. The CDR3 coding sequence is TGTGCCAGCAGCTTAGGCGGCTCGGGAACCCCATCCAATGAGCAGTTCTTC.

This clone showed up just a few times. This rearrangement joins TRBV6-6 to TRBJ1-2; tentative D call: TRBD1 (6 bases). Germline lookup yields CDR1 MNHNY and CDR2 SVGAGI (reference sequence). The CDR3 runs 13 residues. Trimming pared 7 bases from V and 7 bases from J, leaving 16 bases between. The CDR3 nucleotides are TGTGCCAGCAACACACAGGGACCGGGTGGCTACACCTTC. It encodes CASNTQGPGGYTF.

The gene calls are TRBV4-1 and TRBJ1-2; no definite D call. Deletions cut 0 bases from V and 5 bases from J, with 13 bases between. Germline-derived CDR1 and CDR2 are MGHRA and YSYEKL. The length of the CDR3 is 15 residues. CDR3 sequence (DNA): TGCGCCAGCAGCCAAGATCGGGCAGCTCTTTATGGCTACACCTTC. Translation gives CASSQDRAALYGYTF.

In its sample, this clone was seen a few times. The chain links TRBV30 to TRBJ1-2, with 9 bases aligning to TRBD1. Per germline, CDR1 GTSNPN and CDR2 SVGIG (reference sequence). Trimming took 7 bases from V and 8 from J; bases not matched to a gene: 11. This CDR3 spans 13 amino acids. This CDR3 is CASDRGVERGYTF. CDR3 nucleotide sequence: TGTGCCTCGGACAGGGGAGTCGAAAGGGGCTACACCTTC.

This clone was detected a few times. The chain joins TRBV27 to TRBJ2-6; TRBD2 aligns across 12 bases. After removal of 4 bases from V and 0 bases from J, the junction contained 4 bases not matched to a gene. CDR3 size: 18 residues. CDR1 is MNHEY and CDR2 is SMNVEV in the germline V gene (reference sequence). The CDR3 DNA is TGTGCCAGCAGTTGGTCTAGCGGGGGGGCCTCTGGGGCCAACGTCCTGACTTTC. Its protein is CASSWSSGGASGANVLTF.